The rows below give T cell receptor beta chains drawn from one sample of a study of CD8+ T cells in alopecia areata. The assay was immunoSEQ multiplex PCR, and TCRdb's table has in-frame clones only and misses some. The repertoire consists of approximately 98,000 clones, with under 65% occurring once and the leading ten covering approximately 23%. The sequenced sample consisted of NKG2D-low CD8+ T cells sorted from blood. These TCRs come from a human donor with alopecia areata. Both conserved end residues are part of each CDR3.

V	J	CDR3
TRBV11-1	TRBJ1-1	CASSLGPAFFGGPTFF
TRBV13	TRBJ2-6	CASSSTLTGANVLTF
TRBV7-8	TRBJ1-1	CASSLRQTNTEAFF
TRBV29-1	TRBJ2-7	CSVEGRSYEQYF
TRBV2	TRBJ2-7	CASKGKSYEQYF
TRBV4-1	TRBJ2-3	CASSLTDTQYF
TRBV29-1	TRBJ2-3	CSVLRGTQYF
TRBV29-1	TRBJ2-1	CSVEDLRDRGPNEQFF
TRBV7-6	TRBJ2-1	CASSLLISNEQFF
TRBV4-2	TRBJ1-3	CASSPTRQGAGNTIYF
TRBV5-1	TRBJ2-3	CASSFGGLGLHF
TRBV7-6	TRBJ2-3	CASSPEPFGATQYF
TRBV23-1	TRBJ2-6	CASSQLRGQGAGANVLTF
TRBV7-9	TRBJ2-3	CASSPKWGERDTQYF
TRBV29-1	TRBJ1-5	CSVGYDNQPQHF
TRBV5-6	TRBJ2-3	CASGWPLRTDTQYF
TRBV5-1	TRBJ1-4	CASSLYSMEEKLFF
TRBV2	TRBJ2-5	CASSRPGDSLLTQETQYF
TRBV4-2	TRBJ2-2	CASSQEWGDTGELFF
TRBV29-1	TRBJ1-1	CSVIGIPTEAFF
TRBV5-6	TRBJ1-2	CASRSSNYGYTF
TRBV7-9	TRBJ2-7	CASSSRSYEQYF
TRBV23-1	TRBJ2-2	CASSQRDSLPRTGELFF
TRBV4-1	TRBJ1-1	CASSQAQGGPEAFF
TRBV7-9	TRBJ2-2	CASSGPGVDSANTGELFF
TRBV30	TRBJ2-7	CAWSVYGRSYEQYF
TRBV29-1	TRBJ1-2	CSVDPGQGSGGYTF
TRBV23-1	TRBJ2-1	CASSQPDWGVPFF
TRBV29-1	TRBJ2-6	CSAWTGLSGANVLTF
TRBV28	TRBJ2-7	CASRNGAGQHSYEQYF
TRBV7-3	TRBJ2-1	CASTKTGRSTYNEQFF
TRBV10-2	TRBJ2-7	CASSDPSYEQYF
TRBV27	TRBJ2-7	CASWGQGYEQYF
TRBV10-3	TRBJ2-1	CAISEYERTGNEQFF
TRBV5-1	TRBJ1-2	CASSPDRGVNYGYTF
TRBV6-1	TRBJ2-3	CASSEARQSTDTQYF
TRBV28	TRBJ2-1	CASSLLGQQQFF
TRBV6-5	TRBJ2-2	CASISGVGGELFF
TRBV13	TRBJ2-3	CASSPRTSGSTDTQYF
TRBV4-1	TRBJ1-4	CASSQTYGRPDNEKLFF
TRBV13	TRBJ2-3	CASSLGLAGSTDTQYF
TRBV7-8	TRBJ2-6	CASSPHGVNGANVLTF
TRBV29-1	TRBJ2-1	CSVEEGAGGNEQFF
TRBV10-1	TRBJ2-7	CASSVETSGSYEQYF
TRBV7-9	TRBJ2-1	CASIPEGYNEQFF
TRBV27	TRBJ2-7	CASSLGQGAVEQYF
TRBV15	TRBJ2-3	CATSRDLSGSLEDTQYF
TRBV9	TRBJ2-2	CASTPGTENTGELFF